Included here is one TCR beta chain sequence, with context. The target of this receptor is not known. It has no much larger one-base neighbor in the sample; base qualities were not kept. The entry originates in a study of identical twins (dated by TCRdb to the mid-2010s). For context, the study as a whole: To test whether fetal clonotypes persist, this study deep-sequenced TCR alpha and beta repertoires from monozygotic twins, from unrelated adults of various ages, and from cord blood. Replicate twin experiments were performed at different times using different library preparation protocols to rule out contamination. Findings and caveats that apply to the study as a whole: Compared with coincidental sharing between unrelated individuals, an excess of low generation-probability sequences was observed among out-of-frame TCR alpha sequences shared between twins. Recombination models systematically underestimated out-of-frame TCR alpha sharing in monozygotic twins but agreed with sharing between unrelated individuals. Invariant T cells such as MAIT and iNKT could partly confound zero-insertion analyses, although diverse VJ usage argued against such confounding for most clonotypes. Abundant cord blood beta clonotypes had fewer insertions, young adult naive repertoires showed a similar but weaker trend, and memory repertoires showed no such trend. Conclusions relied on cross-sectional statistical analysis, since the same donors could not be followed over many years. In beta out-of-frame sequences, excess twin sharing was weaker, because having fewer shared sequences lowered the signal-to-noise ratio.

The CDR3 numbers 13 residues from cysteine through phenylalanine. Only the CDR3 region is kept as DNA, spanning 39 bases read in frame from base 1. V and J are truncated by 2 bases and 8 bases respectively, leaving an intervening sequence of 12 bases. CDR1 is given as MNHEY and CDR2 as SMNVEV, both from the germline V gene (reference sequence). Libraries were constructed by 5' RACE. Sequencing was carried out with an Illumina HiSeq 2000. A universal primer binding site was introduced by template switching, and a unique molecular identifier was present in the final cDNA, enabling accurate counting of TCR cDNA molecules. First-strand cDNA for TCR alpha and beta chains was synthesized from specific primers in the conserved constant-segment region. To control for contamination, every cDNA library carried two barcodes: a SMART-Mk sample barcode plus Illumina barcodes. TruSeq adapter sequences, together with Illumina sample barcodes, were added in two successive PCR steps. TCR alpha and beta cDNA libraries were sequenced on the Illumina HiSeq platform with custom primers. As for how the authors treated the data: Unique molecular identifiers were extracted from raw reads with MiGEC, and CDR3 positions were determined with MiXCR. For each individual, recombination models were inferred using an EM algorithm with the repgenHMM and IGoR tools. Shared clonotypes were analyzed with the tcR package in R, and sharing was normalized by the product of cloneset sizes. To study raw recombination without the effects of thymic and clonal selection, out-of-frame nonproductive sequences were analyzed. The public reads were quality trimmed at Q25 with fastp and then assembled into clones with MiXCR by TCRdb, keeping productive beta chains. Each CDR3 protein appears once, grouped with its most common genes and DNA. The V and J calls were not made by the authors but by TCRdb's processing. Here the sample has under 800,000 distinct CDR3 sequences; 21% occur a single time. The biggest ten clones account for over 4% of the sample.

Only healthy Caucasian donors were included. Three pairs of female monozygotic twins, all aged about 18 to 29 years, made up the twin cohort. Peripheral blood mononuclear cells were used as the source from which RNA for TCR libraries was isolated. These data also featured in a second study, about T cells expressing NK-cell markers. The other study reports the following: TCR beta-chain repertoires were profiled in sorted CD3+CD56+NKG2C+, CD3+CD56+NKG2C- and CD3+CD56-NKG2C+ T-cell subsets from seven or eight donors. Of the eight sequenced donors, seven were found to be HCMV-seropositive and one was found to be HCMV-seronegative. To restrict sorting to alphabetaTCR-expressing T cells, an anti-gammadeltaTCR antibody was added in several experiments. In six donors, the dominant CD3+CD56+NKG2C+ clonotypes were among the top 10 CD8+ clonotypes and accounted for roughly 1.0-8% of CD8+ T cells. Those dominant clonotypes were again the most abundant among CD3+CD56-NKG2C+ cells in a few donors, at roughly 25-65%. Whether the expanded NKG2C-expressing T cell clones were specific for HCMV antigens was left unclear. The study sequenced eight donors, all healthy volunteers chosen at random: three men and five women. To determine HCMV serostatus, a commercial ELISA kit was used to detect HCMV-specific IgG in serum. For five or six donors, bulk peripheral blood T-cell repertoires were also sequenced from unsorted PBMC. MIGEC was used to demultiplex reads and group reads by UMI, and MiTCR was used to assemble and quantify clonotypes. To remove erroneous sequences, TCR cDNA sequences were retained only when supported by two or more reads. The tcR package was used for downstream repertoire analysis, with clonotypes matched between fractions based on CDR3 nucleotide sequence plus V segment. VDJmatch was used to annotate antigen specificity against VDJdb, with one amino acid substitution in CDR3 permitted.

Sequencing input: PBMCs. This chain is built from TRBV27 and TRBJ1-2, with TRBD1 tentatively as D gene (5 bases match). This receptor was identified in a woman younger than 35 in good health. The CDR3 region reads CASSLMGPRGYTF. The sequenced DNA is TGTGCCAGCAGTTTAATGGGGCCGAGGGGCTACACCTTC.